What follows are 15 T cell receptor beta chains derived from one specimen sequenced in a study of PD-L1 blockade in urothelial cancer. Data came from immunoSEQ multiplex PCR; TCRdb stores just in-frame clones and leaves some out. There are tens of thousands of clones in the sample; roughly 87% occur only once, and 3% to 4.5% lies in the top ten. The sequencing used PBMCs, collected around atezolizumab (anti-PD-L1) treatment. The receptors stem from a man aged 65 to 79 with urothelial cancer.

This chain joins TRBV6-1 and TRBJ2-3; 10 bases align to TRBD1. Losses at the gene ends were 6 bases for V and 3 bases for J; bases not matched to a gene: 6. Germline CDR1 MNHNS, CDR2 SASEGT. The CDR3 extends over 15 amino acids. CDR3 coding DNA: TGTGCCAGCAGGCAGACAGGGGGCAGGACAGATACGCAGTATTTT. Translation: CASRQTGGRTDTQYF.

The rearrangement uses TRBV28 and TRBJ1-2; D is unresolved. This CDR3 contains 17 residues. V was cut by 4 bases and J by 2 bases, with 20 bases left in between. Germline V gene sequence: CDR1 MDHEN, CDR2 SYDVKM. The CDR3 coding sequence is TGTGCCAGCAGTTCCCAAGGGCGGGCGGGAGCAAACTATGGCTACACCTTC. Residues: CASSSQGRAGANYGYTF.

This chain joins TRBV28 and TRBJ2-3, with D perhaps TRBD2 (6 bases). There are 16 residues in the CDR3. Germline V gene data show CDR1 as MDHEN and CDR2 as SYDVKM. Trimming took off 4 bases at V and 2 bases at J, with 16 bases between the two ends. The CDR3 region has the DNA TGTGCCAGCAGTTCCCCGGTTGGAGGGGTCACAGATACGCAGTATTTT. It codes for CASSSPVGGVTDTQYF.

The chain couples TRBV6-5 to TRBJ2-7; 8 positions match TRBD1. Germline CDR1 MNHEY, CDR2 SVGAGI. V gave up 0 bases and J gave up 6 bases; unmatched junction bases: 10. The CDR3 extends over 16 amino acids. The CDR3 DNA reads TGTGCCAGCAGTTACTCGCCCTGGACAGGGATTGGCGAGCAGTACTTC. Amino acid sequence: CASSYSPWTGIGEQYF.

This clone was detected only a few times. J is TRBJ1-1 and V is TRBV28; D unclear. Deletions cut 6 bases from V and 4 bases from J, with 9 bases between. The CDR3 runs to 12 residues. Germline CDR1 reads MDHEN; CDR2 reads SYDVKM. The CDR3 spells CASRLGGTEAFF. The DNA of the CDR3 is TGTGCCAGCAGACTAGGTGGCACTGAAGCTTTCTTT.

CDR3 nucleotide sequence: TGTGCCAGCAGCTTGGAAATACGGAGGGCGGGGGCCAACGTCCTGACTTTC. Protein product: CASSLEIRRAGANVLTF. V gene TRBV5-6 combines with J gene TRBJ2-6; tentatively, D is TRBD2 (6 bases). The CDR3 is 17 residues long. The germline V gene encodes CDR1 SGHDT and CDR2 YYEEEE. The V end was cut by 0 bases, the J end by 4 bases, with 14 bases between.

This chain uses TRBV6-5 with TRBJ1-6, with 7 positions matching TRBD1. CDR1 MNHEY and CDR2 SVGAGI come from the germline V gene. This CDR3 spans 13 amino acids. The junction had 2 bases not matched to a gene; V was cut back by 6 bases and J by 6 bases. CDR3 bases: TGTGCCAGCAGCAGGGGGAGTAATTCACCCCTCCACTTT. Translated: CASSRGSNSPLHF.

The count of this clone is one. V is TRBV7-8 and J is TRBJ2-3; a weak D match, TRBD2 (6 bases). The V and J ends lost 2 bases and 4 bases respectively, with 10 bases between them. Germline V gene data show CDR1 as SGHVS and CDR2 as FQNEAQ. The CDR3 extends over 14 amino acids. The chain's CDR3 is CASSLTAGSDTQYF. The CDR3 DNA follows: TGTGCCAGCAGCTTAACGGCGGGGTCAGATACGCAGTATTTT.

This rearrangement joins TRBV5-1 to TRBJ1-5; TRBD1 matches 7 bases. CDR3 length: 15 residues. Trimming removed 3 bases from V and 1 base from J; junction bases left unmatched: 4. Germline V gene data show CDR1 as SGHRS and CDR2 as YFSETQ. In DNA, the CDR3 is TGCGCCAGCAGCTCAACAGGGGCAAGCAATCAGCCCCAGCATTTT. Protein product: CASSSTGASNQPQHF.

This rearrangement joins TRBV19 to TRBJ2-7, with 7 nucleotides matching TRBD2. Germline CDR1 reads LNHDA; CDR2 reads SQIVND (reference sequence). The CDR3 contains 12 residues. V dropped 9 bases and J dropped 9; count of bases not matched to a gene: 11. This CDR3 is CASSGGEGGQYF. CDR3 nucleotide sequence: TGTGCCAGCTCGGGTGGGGAGGGAGGGCAGTACTTC.

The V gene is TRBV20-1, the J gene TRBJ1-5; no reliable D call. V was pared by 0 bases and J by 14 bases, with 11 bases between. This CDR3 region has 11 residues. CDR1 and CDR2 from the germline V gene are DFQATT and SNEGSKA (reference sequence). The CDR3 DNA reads TGCAGTGCTAGAGAGGGCAGGTGGAAGCATTTT. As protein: CSAREGRWKHF.

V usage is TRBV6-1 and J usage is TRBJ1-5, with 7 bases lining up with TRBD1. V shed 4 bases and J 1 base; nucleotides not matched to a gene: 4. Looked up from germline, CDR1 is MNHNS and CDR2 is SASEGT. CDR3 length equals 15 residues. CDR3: CASSVTGTSNQPQHF. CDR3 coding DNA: TGTGCCAGCAGTGTGACAGGGACGAGCAATCAGCCCCAGCATTTT.

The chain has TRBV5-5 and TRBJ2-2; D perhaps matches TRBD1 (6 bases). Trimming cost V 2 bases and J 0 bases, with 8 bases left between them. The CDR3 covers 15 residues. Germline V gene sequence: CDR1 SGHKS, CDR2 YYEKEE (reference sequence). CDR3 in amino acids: CASSLQGTNTGELFF. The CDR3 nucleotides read TGTGCCAGCAGCTTACAGGGTACGAACACCGGGGAGCTGTTTTTT.

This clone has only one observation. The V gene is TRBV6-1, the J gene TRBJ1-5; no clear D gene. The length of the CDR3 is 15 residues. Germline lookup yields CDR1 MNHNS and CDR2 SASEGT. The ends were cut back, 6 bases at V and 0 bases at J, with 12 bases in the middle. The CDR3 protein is CASRLGINSNQPQHF. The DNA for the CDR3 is TGTGCCAGCAGGCTGGGCATTAATAGCAATCAGCCCCAGCATTTT.

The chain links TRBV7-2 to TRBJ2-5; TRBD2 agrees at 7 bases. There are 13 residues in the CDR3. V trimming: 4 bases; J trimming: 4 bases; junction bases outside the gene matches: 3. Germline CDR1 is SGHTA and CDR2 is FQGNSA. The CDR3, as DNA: TGTGCCAGCAGCTCGGGGGGTCCAGAGACCCAGTACTTC. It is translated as CASSSGGPETQYF.